This entry features one T cell receptor beta chain sequence. A history of autoimmune disease or systemic immunosuppression excluded patients. Blood was sampled at baseline, cycle 4 day 1, and cycle 7 day 1. This sample was included in a study of OX40 agonist ivuxolimab in advanced cancers. V trimming: 0 bases; J trimming: 7 bases; junction bases outside the gene matches: 10. CDR1 is SGHRS, CDR2 YFSETQ, per germline. The CDR3 has 16 amino acids. Measured with immunoSEQ multiplex PCR; TCRdb has only the in-frame clones, and not every one. Among about 130,000 clones listed, 75% to 95% were seen once. The material sequenced was CD4+ or CD8+ T cells sorted from blood, taken in a trial of the OX40 agonist ivuxolimab. The V call is TRBV5-1, the J call TRBJ2-7; TRBD2 agrees at 10 bases. The source is an adult with an advanced solid tumor such as melanoma, head and neck, liver or kidney cancer. The CDR3 loop is CASSLDPSGRPREQYF. The DNA for the CDR3 is TGCGCCAGCAGCTTGGATCCTAGCGGGAGACCTCGGGAGCAGTACTTC.